This T cell receptor (beta chain) was sequenced in a study of shared clonotypes between healthy human individuals. On the study more broadly: Three men and a couple of women, aged 18 to 49, were donors. Donors had three CD4 naive, three CD4 memory, two CD8 naive and one CD8 memory plate apiece.

V gave up 3 bases and J gave up 4 bases, with 15 bases separating them. CDR1 is KGHSH, CDR2 LQKENI, per germline. CDR3 length: 15 residues. CD4+ cell separation produced CD45RA+ naive and CD45RA-negative memory subsets. The authors distributed each subset's genomic DNA evenly over several immunoSEQ plates. Only in-frame clones appear in the TCRdb table, and some are missing; sequencing was by immunoSEQ multiplex PCR. The sample carries about 600,000 clones, roughly 97% recorded once. This sequence originates from a woman aged 25 to 39 in good health. J is TRBJ2-5 and V is TRBV18, with D possibly being TRBD1 or TRBD2 (6 bases each). Sequencing was carried out using naive CD4+ T cells sorted from blood. Documented subset: CD45RA+ positively selected. The DNA for the CDR3 is TGTGCCAGCTCACCGAGGGGGGCCGGGGGAGAGACCCAGTACTTC. Translated, it gives CASSPRGAGGETQYF.